This T cell receptor (beta chain) was documented in a study of cytomegalovirus exposure and HLA in healthy donors. Primers included in the PCR were 60 Vbeta and 13 Jbeta primers. Repertoires were generated with immunoSEQ multiplex PCR, while TCRdb's copy carries only in-frame clones and drops some. Recorded for this sample: under 200,000 clones. The clonotype comes from a woman aged 18-29 years in good health and CMV-seropositive. Specimen: PBMCs.

CDR3 residues: CASSQDAGVDSPLHF. As DNA, the CDR3 is TGCGCCAGCAGCCAAGATGCAGGGGTTGATTCACCCCTCCACTTT. The chain employs TRBV4-3 and TRBJ1-6; D is possibly TRBD1 (6 bases). Germline CDR1 reads LGHNA; CDR2 reads YSLEER. This CDR3 comprises 15 residues. Trimming removed 0 bases at V and 8 bases at J, with 11 bases between.